A selection of T cell receptor beta chains follows, all from one sample in a study of T-cell memory formation after mild COVID-19. TCRdb recomputed calls from the 5' RACE reads with MiXCR, one row per CDR3 protein. The profile covers roughly 120,000 distinct CDR3 sequences, with 16% appearing a single time and roughly 13% taken by the ten largest. Sequenced: PBMCs or a T cell subset sorted from them (not recorded which). The receptors here all came from an adult woman who had mild COVID-19 (a few samples of this study predate the infection). Cell type and time point are not known. Both conserved end residues are part of each CDR3. The D gene is left open where the match is weak. Clone size is given for some rows only: seen once, a few or many times, or a class if the clone is expanded.

d_call: -; j_call: TRBJ2-1; v_call: TRBV11-1; clone_size: few; cdr3_nt: TGTGCCAGCAGCATCCAGGGGGGCGTTACGGGTTACAATGAGCAGTTCTTC; cdr3_aa: CASSIQGGVTGYNEQFF
d_call: -; j_call: TRBJ2-7; v_call: TRBV2; clone_size: -; cdr3_nt: TGTGCCAGCTTATTAAGTGGGGTCGAGCAGTACTTC; cdr3_aa: CASLLSGVEQYF
d_call: -; j_call: TRBJ2-3; v_call: TRBV7-2; clone_size: -; cdr3_nt: TGTGCCAGCAGCTTAGCACGTCAGGCAGATACGCAGTATTTT; cdr3_aa: CASSLARQADTQYF
d_call: -; j_call: TRBJ2-3; v_call: TRBV19; clone_size: -; cdr3_nt: TGTGCCAGTAGTATTGGAGGAACAAATCTAGATACGCAGTATTTT; cdr3_aa: CASSIGGTNLDTQYF
d_call: TRBD2; j_call: TRBJ2-2; v_call: TRBV12-3/TRBV12-4; clone_size: -; cdr3_nt: TGTGCCAGCAGTCAGACCCGGGGGGACACCGGGGAGCTGTTTTTT; cdr3_aa: CASSQTRGDTGELFF
d_call: -; j_call: TRBJ2-7; v_call: TRBV6-6; clone_size: few; cdr3_nt: TGTGCCAGCAGTTACGGTGGGGGGAACCCCTCCTACGAGCAGTACTTC; cdr3_aa: CASSYGGGNPSYEQYF
d_call: TRBD1; j_call: TRBJ1-2; v_call: TRBV6-5; clone_size: few; cdr3_nt: TGTGCCAGCAGTTACTCGAACCCCGGACAGGGGCGAGGGGGCTACACCTTC; cdr3_aa: CASSYSNPGQGRGGYTF
d_call: TRBD1; j_call: TRBJ2-5; v_call: TRBV6-5; clone_size: -; cdr3_nt: TGTGCCAGCAGTGACAGGGGTGGAGAGACCCAGTACTTC; cdr3_aa: CASSDRGGETQYF
d_call: TRBD2; j_call: TRBJ2-1; v_call: TRBV5-1; clone_size: -; cdr3_nt: TGCGCCAGCAGCCTCATTTCTAGCGGGGCCCCCTACAATGAGCAGTTCTTC; cdr3_aa: CASSLISSGAPYNEQFF
d_call: TRBD2; j_call: TRBJ2-4; v_call: TRBV12-3/TRBV12-4; clone_size: -; cdr3_nt: TGTGCCAGCAGTTTTGTTATAGCGGGAGGCCGAGTGGCCAAAAACATTCAGTACTTC; cdr3_aa: CASSFVIAGGRVAKNIQYF
d_call: -; j_call: TRBJ2-1; v_call: TRBV6-5; clone_size: few; cdr3_nt: TGTGCCAGCCGTCGGGGCCCCTCCTACAATGAGCAGTTCTTC; cdr3_aa: CASRRGPSYNEQFF
d_call: -; j_call: TRBJ2-2; v_call: TRBV12-3/TRBV12-4; clone_size: few; cdr3_nt: TGTGCCAGCAGTTTAGTGGGGACCGGGGAGCTGTTTTTT; cdr3_aa: CASSLVGTGELFF
d_call: -; j_call: TRBJ1-2; v_call: TRBV6-5; clone_size: -; cdr3_nt: TGTGCCAGCAGTTACTCCCGGACGGCCTATGGCTACACCTTC; cdr3_aa: CASSYSRTAYGYTF
d_call: -; j_call: TRBJ2-1; v_call: TRBV10-3; clone_size: -; cdr3_nt: TGTGCCATCGGAGAGGGGAGCGAGTTCTTC; cdr3_aa: CAIGEGSEFF
d_call: -; j_call: TRBJ1-4; v_call: TRBV4-3; clone_size: few; cdr3_nt: TGCGCCAGCAGCCGAGCGCTCTCAGCCCCGGGAAAACTGTTTTTT; cdr3_aa: CASSRALSAPGKLFF
d_call: TRBD2; j_call: TRBJ2-7; v_call: TRBV29-1; clone_size: -; cdr3_nt: TGCAGCGTCGCGACTAGCGGGAGCTACGAGCAGTACTTC; cdr3_aa: CSVATSGSYEQYF
d_call: -; j_call: TRBJ1-2; v_call: TRBV7-2; clone_size: few; cdr3_nt: TGTGCCAGCAGCTACGGGACATATAGGGGCTACACCTTC; cdr3_aa: CASSYGTYRGYTF
d_call: -; j_call: TRBJ2-7; v_call: TRBV28; clone_size: -; cdr3_nt: TGTGCCAGCAGTTCCCCCCCCTACGAGCAGTACTTC; cdr3_aa: CASSSPPYEQYF
d_call: -; j_call: TRBJ2-5; v_call: TRBV29-1; clone_size: few; cdr3_nt: TGCAGCGTTTGTGAACACCCTGGGGAGACCCAGTACTTC; cdr3_aa: CSVCEHPGETQYF
d_call: -; j_call: TRBJ2-7; v_call: TRBV5-4; clone_size: few; cdr3_nt: TGTGCCAGCAGCATTCGGCCCACTTCCTACGAGCAGTACTTC; cdr3_aa: CASSIRPTSYEQYF
d_call: -; j_call: TRBJ2-7; v_call: TRBV25-1; clone_size: -; cdr3_nt: TGTGCCAGCAGTCCCGGGACCGAGGAGCAGTACTTC; cdr3_aa: CASSPGTEEQYF
d_call: TRBD2; j_call: TRBJ2-7; v_call: TRBV29-1; clone_size: many; cdr3_nt: TGCAGCGTGGCTAGCGGGCCTTTTGATTACGAGCAGTACTTC; cdr3_aa: CSVASGPFDYEQYF
d_call: TRBD2; j_call: TRBJ2-3; v_call: TRBV9; clone_size: -; cdr3_nt: TGTGCCAGCAGCGGTGGGGAGTTGGGACTAGCCGCAGATACGCAGTATTTT; cdr3_aa: CASSGGELGLAADTQYF
d_call: TRBD2; j_call: TRBJ2-1; v_call: TRBV20-1; clone_size: few; cdr3_nt: TGCAGTGCTAGAGACCCTAGCGGGATGGACAATGAGCAGTTCTTC; cdr3_aa: CSARDPSGMDNEQFF
d_call: -; j_call: TRBJ1-1; v_call: TRBV12-3/TRBV12-4; clone_size: few; cdr3_nt: TGTGCCAGCAGTTTAGGGGGCGCAGGGATCACTGAAGCTTTCTTT; cdr3_aa: CASSLGGAGITEAFF
d_call: -; j_call: TRBJ2-3; v_call: TRBV12-5; clone_size: -; cdr3_nt: TGTGCTAGTGGTTTGGCGCGGGTCACGAGCTACCCAGATACGCAGTATTTT; cdr3_aa: CASGLARVTSYPDTQYF
d_call: -; j_call: TRBJ1-2; v_call: TRBV11-3; clone_size: many; cdr3_nt: TGTGCCAGCAGTTATACTTGGGAAGTCTACTTC; cdr3_aa: CASSYTWEVYF
d_call: TRBD1; j_call: TRBJ1-1; v_call: TRBV2; clone_size: few; cdr3_nt: TGTGCCAGCAGTGAAGCCGAAGGGGGCCCTGAAGCTTTCTTT; cdr3_aa: CASSEAEGGPEAFF
d_call: TRBD1; j_call: TRBJ2-3; v_call: TRBV28; clone_size: -; cdr3_nt: TGTGCCAGCAGGTCGACAGGGCGCGCGCAGTATTTT; cdr3_aa: CASRSTGRAQYF
d_call: TRBD2; j_call: TRBJ2-2; v_call: TRBV11-3; clone_size: -; cdr3_nt: TGTGCCAGCAGCTTATTGGCTAGCGGGAGATTTAACGGGGAGCTGTTTTTT; cdr3_aa: CASSLLASGRFNGELFF
d_call: TRBD1; j_call: TRBJ2-7; v_call: TRBV5-4; clone_size: few; cdr3_nt: TGTGCCAGCAGTCATCATCCCCGGGACAGGGCGGACGAGCAGTACTTC; cdr3_aa: CASSHHPRDRADEQYF
d_call: -; j_call: TRBJ2-5; v_call: TRBV7-2; clone_size: -; cdr3_nt: TGTGCCAGCAGCTTCACACAGTGGCAAGAGACCCAGTACTTC; cdr3_aa: CASSFTQWQETQYF
d_call: -; j_call: TRBJ2-7; v_call: TRBV29-1; clone_size: few; cdr3_nt: TGCAGCGTTGTAACACAGGCCTCCTACGAGCAGTACTTC; cdr3_aa: CSVVTQASYEQYF
d_call: -; j_call: TRBJ2-7; v_call: TRBV12-3/TRBV12-4; clone_size: many; cdr3_nt: TGTGCCAGCAGTCTTTGGTTTGGGGACCACGAGCAGTACTTC; cdr3_aa: CASSLWFGDHEQYF
d_call: TRBD2; j_call: TRBJ2-1; v_call: TRBV5-1; clone_size: few; cdr3_nt: TGCGCCAGCAGCCAGGGACTAGGGTTAAATGAGCAGTTCTTC; cdr3_aa: CASSQGLGLNEQFF
d_call: -; j_call: TRBJ1-1; v_call: TRBV5-4; clone_size: -; cdr3_nt: TGTGCCAGCAGCTTGCCTCCGGGAGCAGGAACTGAAGCTTTCTTT; cdr3_aa: CASSLPPGAGTEAFF
d_call: -; j_call: TRBJ2-6; v_call: TRBV10-2; clone_size: few; cdr3_nt: TGCGCCAGCCAGGGGGGATCTGGGGCCAACGTCCTGACTTTC; cdr3_aa: CASQGGSGANVLTF
d_call: -; j_call: TRBJ1-2; v_call: TRBV6-5; clone_size: -; cdr3_nt: TGTGCCAGCAGTTCCCCGGGACAAGTAAATGGCTACACCTTC; cdr3_aa: CASSSPGQVNGYTF
d_call: -; j_call: TRBJ2-2; v_call: TRBV24-1; clone_size: few; cdr3_nt: TGTGCCACCAGTGTTACAGGGTGGGAGCTGTTTTTT; cdr3_aa: CATSVTGWELFF
d_call: -; j_call: TRBJ1-5; v_call: TRBV6-1; clone_size: -; cdr3_nt: TGTGCCAGCAGTGAAGGCGGCAATCAGCCCCAGCATTTT; cdr3_aa: CASSEGGNQPQHF
d_call: TRBD2; j_call: TRBJ2-5; v_call: TRBV7-8; clone_size: -; cdr3_nt: TGTGCCATTACGCAGGGACTAGCGGGCAAGACCCAGTACTTC; cdr3_aa: CAITQGLAGKTQYF
d_call: TRBD2; j_call: TRBJ2-3; v_call: TRBV7-2; clone_size: -; cdr3_nt: TGTGCCAGCAGCTACGGACTAGCGGGAAGCACAGATACGCAGTATTTT; cdr3_aa: CASSYGLAGSTDTQYF
d_call: TRBD1; j_call: TRBJ1-2; v_call: TRBV27; clone_size: few; cdr3_nt: TGTGCCAGCAGTTCGTACAGGGGCCGAGCCCCGTCGGTTTATGGCTACACCTTC; cdr3_aa: CASSSYRGRAPSVYGYTF
d_call: -; j_call: TRBJ2-1; v_call: TRBV2; clone_size: few; cdr3_nt: TGTGCCAGCAGTGAATCGGAGATGCCCTACAATGAGCAGTTCTTC; cdr3_aa: CASSESEMPYNEQFF
d_call: -; j_call: TRBJ2-1; v_call: TRBV29-1; clone_size: -; cdr3_nt: TGCAGCTCCCGACTAGTAGATGAGCAGTTCTTC; cdr3_aa: CSSRLVDEQFF
d_call: -; j_call: TRBJ2-3; v_call: TRBV30; clone_size: -; cdr3_nt: TGTGCCTGGAGTTTCTTGACAGATACGCAGTATTTT; cdr3_aa: CAWSFLTDTQYF
d_call: TRBD1; j_call: TRBJ2-7; v_call: TRBV14; clone_size: few; cdr3_nt: TGTGCCAGCAGCCAAGGTGACAGGGGGCGCTTCGAGCAGTACTTC; cdr3_aa: CASSQGDRGRFEQYF
d_call: -; j_call: TRBJ2-7; v_call: TRBV3-1; clone_size: few; cdr3_nt: TGTGCCAGCAGCCAACGACCCAGAGAGGTCGAGCAGTACTTC; cdr3_aa: CASSQRPREVEQYF
d_call: -; j_call: TRBJ2-1; v_call: TRBV29-1; clone_size: -; cdr3_nt: TGCAGCGTTCATAGCCCTTTCTCCTACAATGAGCAGTTCTTC; cdr3_aa: CSVHSPFSYNEQFF
d_call: -; j_call: TRBJ2-3; v_call: TRBV5-1; clone_size: few; cdr3_nt: TGCGCCAGCAGCTTGTGGCGTGAGACAGATACGCAGTATTTT; cdr3_aa: CASSLWRETDTQYF
d_call: -; j_call: TRBJ2-5; v_call: TRBV6-5; clone_size: -; cdr3_nt: TGTGCCAGCAGTTTCAGGAGTGAAAACAGGAAAGAGACCCAGTACTTC; cdr3_aa: CASSFRSENRKETQYF
d_call: TRBD2; j_call: TRBJ2-5; v_call: TRBV3-1; clone_size: -; cdr3_nt: TGTGCCAGCAGCCAAGAACGGCTAGCGGGACTCAAAGAGACCCAGTACTTC; cdr3_aa: CASSQERLAGLKETQYF
d_call: TRBD2; j_call: TRBJ2-1; v_call: TRBV15; clone_size: -; cdr3_nt: TGTGCCACCAGCAGAGATTACACTAGCGGGAGTTTTGAGCAGTTCTTC; cdr3_aa: CATSRDYTSGSFEQFF
d_call: -; j_call: TRBJ2-7; v_call: TRBV27; clone_size: many; cdr3_nt: TGTGCCAGCAGTCCCCGTGGCGCCGGGGCCGGGTTGGACGAGCAGTACTTC; cdr3_aa: CASSPRGAGAGLDEQYF
d_call: -; j_call: TRBJ2-1; v_call: TRBV7-8; clone_size: few; cdr3_nt: TGTGCCAGCAGCTTGTCAGCGTCAGCGTCCTACAATGAGCAGTTCTTC; cdr3_aa: CASSLSASASYNEQFF
d_call: -; j_call: TRBJ1-2; v_call: TRBV7-2; clone_size: -; cdr3_nt: TGTGCCAGCAGCTTAAGCCCTCCCGGGTTTGGCTATGGCTACACCTTC; cdr3_aa: CASSLSPPGFGYGYTF
d_call: TRBD1; j_call: TRBJ2-7; v_call: TRBV6-5; clone_size: few; cdr3_nt: TGTGCCAGCAGCCTAACAGGGGTACCCTACGAGCAGTACTTC; cdr3_aa: CASSLTGVPYEQYF